The T cell receptor beta chain under discussion was sequenced for a study of regulatory T cells in long-lasting Graves disease. There are a few counts of this clonotype. Its antigen is not identified. Arm-PCR with iRepertoire HTBI primers amplified the CDR3 regions for these TCR beta libraries. TCRdb used MiXCR to reprocess the multiplex PCR reads, holding one entry per CDR3 protein. The table records about 400,000 distinct CDR3 sequences, roughly 20% of them present only once. Specified time point: persistent/refractory GD, antithyroid drugs over 5 years with positive TRAb. RNA from PBMCs was the source of the TCR library. An endocrinology department located in Xi'an, China, was where the patients came from. Broader study findings: Gene preferences differed: TRBV28, TRBJ1-2, TRBJ2-5 in persistent cases.

Germline values: CDR1 LGHNA, CDR2 YNFKEQ. The CDR3 totals 14 residues. With 1 base removed from V and 6 bases from J, the gap between germline ends came to 10 bases. Sequencing used peripheral blood mononuclear cells (PBMCs), obtained when the disease was refractory, from a patient treated with antithyroid drugs. The chain joins TRBV4-2 to TRBJ1-5; D is uncertain. The TCR was taken from a female donor with Graves disease. Here the CDR3 reads CASSQGETGQPQHF. The CDR3 nucleotides read TGTGCCAGCAGCCAAGGGGAGACCGGTCAGCCCCAGCATTTT.